One and the same sample provided the 8 T cell receptor beta chains below, sequenced in a study of CD8 T cells in ankylosing spondylitis. Broader study findings: Ankylosing spondylitis blood appeared to be characterized by a TCR beta motif of fewer than ten highly homologous variants.

No antigen has been assigned to these receptors. TCRdb re-analysed the 5' RACE reads in MiXCR, keeping a single row per CDR3 protein. The table has some 85,000 distinct CDR3 sequences, approximately 8.9% seen once. Sequenced sample: blood, either unsorted or a sorted T cell fraction (not recorded which). Receptors originate from a male donor with ankylosing spondylitis.

In its sample, this clonotype was seen many times. The chain joins TRBV9 to TRBJ2-5; 8 bases fit TRBD1. The V gene end was trimmed by 0 bases and the J gene end by 5 bases; junction bases not matched to a gene: 6. This CDR3 contains 15 residues. Looked up from germline, CDR1 is SGDLS and CDR2 is YYNGEE. CDR3 nucleotides: TGTGCCAGCAGCGTAGACCAGGGGGCGAGGGAGACCCAGTACTTC. The encoded protein is CASSVDQGARETQYF.

V usage is TRBV25-1 and J usage is TRBJ1-3; D not certain. Deletions cut 1 base from V and 0 bases from J, with 4 bases between. CDR1 MGHDK and CDR2 SYGVNS come from the germline V gene. The CDR3 length is 14 residues. The CDR3 spells CASSELGSGNTIYF. DNA for the CDR3: TGTGCCAGCAGTGAATTAGGCTCTGGAAACACCATATATTTT.

This clonotype was recorded many times. The chain joins TRBV11-2 to TRBJ2-1, with D possibly matching TRBD2 (6 bases). Germline values: CDR1 SGHAT, CDR2 FQNNGV. The CDR3 runs to 13 residues. Trimming cost V 5 bases and J 7 bases, with 12 bases left between them. CDR3 sequence reads: CASSGGNLNEQFF. In nucleotides, the CDR3 is TGTGCCAGCAGCGGAGGGAATTTGAATGAGCAGTTCTTC.

Many counts were recorded for this clonotype. This chain links TRBV2 with TRBJ2-5; TRBD1 agrees at 11 bases. CDR1 SNHLY and CDR2 FYNNEI come from the germline V gene. V lost 1 base, J lost 5 bases, and 6 bases stayed unmatched. The CDR3 consists of 16 residues. The CDR3 is CASSEVGTGGEETQYF. The CDR3 nucleotides read TGTGCCAGCAGTGAAGTAGGGACAGGGGGAGAGGAGACCCAGTACTTC. The whole variable domain, filled in from reference TRBV2 and TRBJ2-5, reads EPEVTQTPSHQVTQMGQEVILRCVPISNHLYFYWYRQILGQKVEFLVSFYNNEISEKSEIFDDQFSVERPDGSNFTLKIRSTKLEDSAMYFCASSEVGTGGEETQYFGPGTRLLVL.

The chain carries TRBV29-1 and TRBJ1-2; 7 bases are a match to TRBD1. V was clipped by 6 bases and J by 5 bases; unmatched bases: 3. CDR1 and CDR2 from the germline V gene are SQVTM and ANQGSEA. The CDR3 has 11 amino acids. The CDR3 spells CSVRDSYGYTF. The CDR3 bases are TGCAGCGTCAGGGACAGTTATGGCTACACCTTC.

The chain couples TRBV2 to TRBJ1-2; D gene unclear. V shed 2 bases and J shed 11 bases, with 9 bases lying between them. The germline gives CDR1 SNHLY, CDR2 FYNNEI. This CDR3 spans 11 amino acids. CDR3 in DNA: TGTGCCAGCAGTGAAAGCCCCCGTTACACCTTC. Encoded protein: CASSESPRYTF.

This clonotype was observed at least ten times. The CDR3 bases are TGTGCCAGCAGCTCCTTAGCGGGAGGAAACTACGAGCAGTACGTC. It is translated as CASSSLAGGNYEQYV. The chain carries TRBV6-1 and TRBJ2-7, with 10 positions matching TRBD2. Trimming removed 6 bases from V and 3 bases from J; junction bases left unmatched: 8. Per the germline V gene, CDR1 is MNHNS and CDR2 is SASEGT. CDR3 size: 15 residues.

The V call is TRBV4-1, the J call TRBJ1-1, with a possible D match to TRBD1 (6 bases). Germline CDR1 is MGHRA and CDR2 is YSYEKL. The V gene lost 1 base and the J gene lost 8 bases, with 14 bases spanning the gap. There are 14 residues in the CDR3. The CDR3 region has the DNA TGCGCCAGCAGCCAAGTAACAGGGTGGGCGGAAGCTTTCTTT. It encodes CASSQVTGWAEAFF.